This TCR beta chain was identified during a study of blood T cell repertoires in COVID-19. Study context: T cells, B-cell-depleted T cells, or PBMCs supplied cDNA or gDNA.

V lost 6 bases to trimming and J lost 6 bases, with 11 bases between them. The V gene's germline CDR1 is SGHTA and CDR2 FQGNSA. The CDR3 is made up of 13 amino acids. The repertoire was sequenced with immunoSEQ multiplex PCR; TCRdb's copy has only in-frame clones and lacks some. The table includes fewer than 350,000 clones, around 90% detected once. The chain recombines TRBV7-2 with TRBJ2-2; a weak D match, TRBD2 (6 bases). Material: peripheral blood. The TCR comes from a man aged 25-45 years with COVID-19, enrolled during active disease. DNA of the CDR3: TGTGCCAGCAGGGAGGGCCAGGCCGGGGAGCTGTTTTTT. The encoded protein is CASREGQAGELFF.